This TCR beta chain was sequenced during a study of blood T cells in healthy people across ages. Using a J-beta primer mix together with a sample-barcoded 5' primer, a second PCR was run for roughly 6 to 11 cycles. Every single cDNA molecule received a tag from a template-switch adaptor with 12 random nucleotides. The study obtained at least 2.5 million CDR3-containing paired-end reads from every sample. TCRdb re-called the 5' RACE reads through MiXCR, storing one row per CDR3 protein. The data contain 1.5 million to 2 million distinct CDR3 sequences, about 30% of them seen just once; the ten biggest clones take up 7.7%. There are a few counts of this clonotype. CDR1 LNHDA and CDR2 SQIVND come from the germline V gene (reference sequence). The CDR3 is 17 residues long. Trimming at V came to 11 bases and at J to 1 base, leaving 15 bases not matched to a gene.

The J gene is TRBJ1-5, the V gene TRBV19; 9 bases align to TRBD1. The source is a woman between 25 and 40 years old in good health. Sequencing was performed on blood. CDR3 sequence: CASGPRGQGSSNQPQHF. The CDR3 DNA is TGTGCCTCCGGGCCTAGGGGACAGGGAAGCAGCAATCAGCCCCAGCATTTT.